The entry that follows covers one T cell receptor beta chain sequence. Its target is not known. The data belong to a study of beta chain features in type 1 diabetes. Findings and limits, study-wide: Cells that show high TCR expression could be over-represented by cDNA sequencing.

Every isolated RNA sample was fully reverse transcribed, so sequencing captured expressed TCRB transcripts. Approximately 3.6 million reads, on average, came from each naive, central memory and regulatory T cell sample. Assay: immunoSEQ multiplex PCR; the TCRdb copy retains only in-frame clones and omits some. The sample records under 950,000 clones, 17% being singletons. Germline V gene data show CDR1 as SGHAT and CDR2 as FQDESV (reference sequence). V was cut by 9 bases and J by 5 bases, with 18 bases left in between. The CDR3 length is 14 residues. Sequencing input: naive CD4+ T cells from blood. The sequence was collected from a woman younger than 30 in good health. This sequence joins TRBV11-1 and TRBJ2-3; D perhaps matches TRBD2 (6 bases). CDR3 amino acids: CASAGTPWGDTQYF. The CDR3 bases are TGTGCCAGTGCCGGGACTCCCTGGGGAGATACGCAGTATTTT. The whole variable domain, filled in from reference TRBV11-1 and TRBJ2-3, reads EAEVAQSPRYKITEKSQAVAFWCDPISGHATLYWYRQILGQGPELLVQFQDESVVDDSQLPKDRFSAERLKGVDSTLKIQPAELGDSAMYLCASAGTPWGDTQYFGPGTRLTVL.